The clone carrying this T cell receptor beta chain came up once. Its antigen is unidentified. The entry originates in a study of cytomegalovirus exposure and HLA in healthy donors. Study context: The study's early data release held roughly 91 million unique TCRs from HLA-typed donors. There were over 350 genotyped donors. Of these, roughly 80% fell in the genetic ancestry cluster associated with self-reported Caucasian donors.

CDR3 length: 15 residues. The germline gives CDR1 MDHEN, CDR2 SYDVKM. The V segment lost 4 bases and the J segment 0 bases; nucleotides outside the gene matches: 3. Study-wide findings and caveats: Later analysis reportedly placed an Asian-associated ancestry cluster below the roughly 680-donor mean in N-insertions. Investigators reported more than 150 TCR beta chains as tied to cytomegalovirus.

PCR employed 60 Vbeta and 13 Jbeta primers. The method was immunoSEQ multiplex PCR; TCRdb's version includes in-frame clones alone and lacks a portion of them. The sample consists of 73,000 or so clones, over 65% of them appearing once. This TCR was sampled from a woman in her thirties or forties in good health and CMV-seropositive. V and J are TRBV28 and TRBJ1-3; 7 positions agree with TRBD1. Sequencing was performed on PBMCs. CDR3 nucleotides: TGTGCCAGCAGTTCGGGACAGACCTCTGGAAACACCATATATTTT. This sequence encodes CASSSGQTSGNTIYF.